The entry below describes one T cell receptor (beta chain). During active infection, Seattle patients enrolled and were then monitored through disease. Clones were read by immunoSEQ multiplex PCR, and TCRdb kept only the in-frame ones, dropping some. Found here are roughly 230,000 clones, about 90% of them singletons; the top ten hold approximately 2.3%. Germline V lookup: CDR1 LNHDA, CDR2 SQIVND (reference sequence). The CDR3 loop spans 17 amino acids. Unmatched junction bases numbered 11, after V lost 4 bases and J lost 4 bases. This entry is derived from a study of blood T cell repertoires in COVID-19. Study context: The origin of the acute and convalescent COVID-19 samples was the United States, Italy and Spain. Nucleic acid was either cDNA or gDNA, and it came from T cells, B-cell-depleted T cells, or PBMCs.

V gene TRBV19 combines with J gene TRBJ1-2; 11 bases fit TRBD1. Specimen: peripheral blood. This TCR was recovered from a woman in her sixties or seventies with COVID-19, enrolled during active disease. The CDR3: CASSTTGTGGITYGYTF. Written as DNA, the CDR3 is TGTGCCAGTAGTACAACCGGGACAGGGGGTATAACCTATGGCTACACCTTC.